This T cell receptor (beta chain) stems from a study of OX40 agonist ivuxolimab in advanced cancers. Study in general: Hepatocellular carcinoma, melanoma, renal cell or head and neck cancer affected the dose-escalation patients. Those enrolled were 80% to 85% male, with a mean age of approximately 60 years and ages from roughly 20 to 85. Study-wide points: Partial responders treated at 0.1-3.0 mg/kg exhibited clonal expansion among the lowest measured.

CDR1 and CDR2 (germline): MGHRA, YSYEKL. Trimming cost V 4 bases and J 8 bases; bases outside gene matches: 13. The CDR3 consists of 16 residues. This clone ranks as medium-sized. The antigen is not known. Method: immunoSEQ multiplex PCR; TCRdb's copy keeps in-frame clones and lacks some. The sample has roughly 56,000 clones; more than 70% are singletons. The chain couples TRBV4-1 to TRBJ1-4; TRBD1 agrees at 7 bases. The sequences come from CD4+ or CD8+ T cells sorted from blood, collected in a trial of the OX40 agonist ivuxolimab. The TCR was taken from an adult with an advanced solid tumor such as melanoma, head and neck, liver or kidney cancer. The CDR3 DNA is TGCGCCAGCAGCCCAGAATTGGGGCAGGGGGACGAAAAACTGTTTTTT. Translated, it gives CASSPELGQGDEKLFF.